This entry lists 14 T cell receptor beta chains sequenced from one sample in a study of T cell responses to AZD1222 COVID-19 vaccine. Profiling relied on immunoSEQ multiplex PCR, and the TCRdb table lists in-frame clones only, not all of them. The table has roughly 66,000 clones, around four fifths seen once. The source was peripheral blood, collected on day 0 of AZD1222 vaccination. The receptor set was obtained from an adult in good health.

V is TRBV6-4 and J is TRBJ1-1; the D gene is possibly TRBD1 (6 bases). The CDR3 runs 13 residues. Trimming pared 6 bases from V and 1 base from J, leaving 9 bases between. Germline loops: CDR1 MRHNA, CDR2 SNTAGT. The CDR3 nucleotides read TGTGCCAGCAGCCGGACAGAGAACACTGAAGCTTTCTTT. It is translated as CASSRTENTEAFF.

The V call is TRBV5-8, the J call TRBJ2-7; D remains ambiguous. V was cut by 2 bases and J by 0 bases, with 15 bases left in between. From germline, CDR1 is SGHTS and CDR2 YDEGEE. The CDR3 is made up of 16 amino acids. CDR3 in DNA: TGTGCCAGCAGCTTCAGAATGATTTCGAGCTCCTACGAGCAGTACTTC. As protein: CASSFRMISSSYEQYF.

This clone showed up just once. The V and J genes are TRBV9 and TRBJ2-2; D remains unclear. Trimming pared 0 bases from V and 1 base from J, leaving 7 bases between. This CDR3 has 15 amino acids. Germline assignment: CDR1 SGDLS and CDR2 YYNGEE. The CDR3 reads CASSVGGQNTGELFF. The CDR3 DNA reads as TGTGCCAGCAGCGTAGGTGGCCAGAACACCGGGGAGCTGTTTTTT.

This clone was detected only a few times. The chain carries TRBV3-1 (or the pseudogene TRBV3-2) and TRBJ1-1, with D possibly matching TRBD1 (6 bases). Deletions cut 3 bases from V and 5 bases from J, with 22 bases between. Germline values: CDR1 LGHDT, CDR2 YNNKEL (reference sequence). The CDR3 loop spans 17 amino acids. CDR3 in amino acids: CASSHAWGRGDKTEAFF. CDR3 bases: TGTGCCAGCAGCCACGCCTGGGGAAGAGGGGACAAAACTGAAGCTTTCTTT.

The genes are TRBV4-2 and TRBJ1-5; weak D call: TRBD1 (5 bases). The germline V and J ends were trimmed by 0 bases and 3 bases, with 15 bases remaining between them. The CDR3 has 17 amino acids. Germline CDR1 and CDR2: LGHNA and YNFKEQ. CDR3 sequence: CASSQELGRQNNQPQHF. In nucleotides, the CDR3 is TGTGCCAGCAGCCAAGAACTGGGGCGACAGAACAATCAGCCCCAGCATTTT.

This sequence joins TRBV3-1 (or the pseudogene TRBV3-2) and TRBJ2-7; a possible D gene is TRBD1 (5 bases). The CDR3 extends over 15 amino acids. The germline V and J ends were trimmed by 1 base and 1 base, with 11 bases remaining between them. Per the germline V gene, CDR1 is LGHDT and CDR2 is YNNKEL (reference sequence). For the CDR3, the DNA is TGTGCCAGCAGCCAAGGGGGCCCCATATCCTACGAGCAGTACTTC. Protein: CASSQGGPISYEQYF.

The chain recombines TRBV4-2 with TRBJ2-7; D tentatively fits TRBD1 or TRBD2 (5 bases each). The germline V and J ends were trimmed by 0 bases and 6 bases, with 15 bases remaining between them. Germline-derived CDR1 and CDR2 are LGHNA and YNFKEQ. The CDR3 loop spans 15 amino acids. The CDR3 coding sequence is TGTGCCAGCAGCCAAGATACGGGGCGCGGGTTCGAGCAGTACTTC. Encoded protein: CASSQDTGRGFEQYF.

V gene TRBV7-3 combines with J gene TRBJ1-2, with a tentative D call TRBD1 (6 bases). Trimming stripped 4 bases from V and 8 bases from J, with 14 bases between. Germline CDR1 reads SGHTA; CDR2 reads FQGTGA. The CDR3 is 13 amino acids. CDR3 bases: TGTGCCAGCAGCTGGACAGCCTTGGAGGGCTACACCTTC. It yields the protein CASSWTALEGYTF.

CDR3 sequence: CAGAGGLSYEQYF. CDR3 in DNA: TGTGCCGGCGCCGGAGGCCTCTCCTACGAGCAGTACTTC. V and J are TRBV10-3 and TRBJ2-7, with a tentative D call TRBD2 (5 bases). The CDR3 runs to 13 residues. In germline, CDR1 is ENHRY, CDR2 SYGVKD. With 11 bases removed from V and 0 bases from J, the gap between germline ends came to 14 bases.

The CDR3 DNA follows: TGTGCCAGCAGCCCCCCCCGGGACTTCACTGAAGCTTTCTTT. Translation gives CASSPPRDFTEAFF. This chain links TRBV7-9 with TRBJ1-1, with D possibly matching TRBD1 (5 bases). Germline CDR1 reads SEHNR; CDR2 reads FQNEAQ (reference sequence). The CDR3 length is 14 residues. V was shortened by 5 bases and J by 4 bases, with 14 bases between the two germline ends.

The chain uses TRBV10-2 and TRBJ1-1; D unresolved. V was shortened by 6 bases and J by 6 bases, with 20 bases between the two germline ends. Germline assignment: CDR1 WSHSY and CDR2 SAAADI. The CDR3 is 15 amino acids. CDR3 amino acids: CASSPLLRTGAEAFF. The DNA for the CDR3 is TGCGCCAGCAGCCCGTTACTGAGGACGGGCGCTGAAGCTTTCTTT.

In its sample, this clone was seen a few times. The chain links TRBV4-2 to TRBJ2-1; 10 bases line up with TRBD2. The CDR3 has 15 residues. CDR1 LGHNA and CDR2 YNFKEQ come from the germline V gene. Losses at the gene ends were 5 bases for V and 11 bases for J; bases not matched to a gene: 12. The CDR3 region has the DNA TGTGCCAGCAGCGAAAGCGTGCTAGCGGGGGCCCAGCAGTTCTTC. This translates into CASSESVLAGAQQFF.

The V call is TRBV3-1 (or the pseudogene TRBV3-2), the J call TRBJ2-7; weak D call: TRBD2 (5 bases). The CDR3 sequence is 15 residues long. Trimming took off 1 base at V and 5 bases at J, with 15 bases between the two ends. CDR1 and CDR2 from the germline V gene are LGHDT and YNNKEL (reference sequence). The CDR3 reads CASSQAPGSTHEQYF. The CDR3 region has the DNA TGTGCCAGCAGCCAAGCACCGGGATCGACCCACGAGCAGTACTTC.

This chain joins TRBV7-9 and TRBJ2-1, with D perhaps given as TRBD1 or TRBD2 (5 bases each). CDR1 and CDR2 from the germline V gene are SEHNR and FQNEAQ (reference sequence). The germline V and J ends were trimmed by 5 bases and 4 bases, with 15 bases remaining between them. The CDR3 is 15 residues long. The chain's CDR3 is CASSHSGTPYNEQFF. CDR3 nucleotide sequence: TGTGCCAGCAGCCACTCCGGGACCCCTTACAATGAGCAGTTCTTC.